This is a list of T cell receptor beta chains from one sample in a study of human T cells and chemical hapten exposure. TCRdb re-called the RACE reads through MiXCR, storing one row per CDR3 protein. This sample has roughly 380,000 distinct CDR3 sequences; about 4.4% occur once, and the top ten carry 2% to 2.5%. The specimen comprised whole blood, sampled in connection with sensitization to the hapten diphenylcyclopropenone (DPC). The receptors stem from a woman aged 45-59 years with alopecia areata. Some clones in this sample may be carry-over from other donors' samples. Each CDR3 is given with its conserved first and last residue. A D gene is named only where the DNA matches it firmly. Only part of the rows carry a size: once, few, many, or a class if the clone is expanded.

d_call	clone_size	v_call	j_call	cdr3_aa	cdr3_nt
.	many	TRBV20-1	TRBJ2-7	CSALAASRNDEQYF	TGCAGTGCCCTAGCTGCTAGCCGGAACGACGAGCAGTACTTC
TRBD2	few	TRBV5-4	TRBJ2-1	CASSLAGGANEQFF	TGTGCCAGCAGCTTGGCGGGGGGGGCCAATGAGCAGTTCTTC
.	.	TRBV5-1	TRBJ2-5	CASSLTPGKETQYF	TGCGCCAGCAGCTTGACTCCGGGCAAAGAGACCCAGTACTTC
TRBD2	many	TRBV14	TRBJ2-3	CASSQLAGTFTDTQYF	TGTGCCAGCAGCCAACTAGCGGGGACTTTCACAGATACGCAGTATTTT
.	many	TRBV14	TRBJ2-1	CASSQARGSWNEQFF	TGTGCCAGCAGCCAAGCCCGGGGAAGTTGGAATGAGCAGTTCTTC
.	many	TRBV28	TRBJ2-7	CASSSTYEQYF	TGTGCCAGCAGCTCCACCTACGAGCAGTACTTC
.	few	TRBV7-9	TRBJ2-1	CASSGRKRVSYNEQFF	TGTGCCAGCAGCGGGCGTAAGCGGGTCTCCTACAATGAGCAGTTCTTC
.	many	TRBV7-9	TRBJ2-7	CASSGKRGTLLLDEQYF	TGTGCCAGCAGCGGTAAAAGGGGTACCCTTCTCCTGGACGAGCAGTACTTC
.	few	TRBV18	TRBJ1-1	CASSVYNTEAFF	TGTGCCAGCTCAGTCTATAACACTGAAGCTTTCTTT
.	many	TRBV28	TRBJ2-1	CASSFQVPDEQFF	TGTGCCAGCAGTTTCCAGGTCCCGGATGAGCAGTTCTTC
.	.	TRBV3-1	TRBJ1-2	CASSPGVLGDYGYTF	TGTGCCAGCAGCCCGGGTGTGCTCGGGGACTATGGCTACACCTTC
.	many	TRBV2	TRBJ2-7	CASSEEVGQYF	TGTGCCAGCAGTGAAGAAGTGGGGCAGTACTTC
.	many	TRBV29-1	TRBJ2-5	CSVVRQQETQYF	TGCAGCGTTGTAAGGCAGCAAGAGACCCAGTACTTC
.	many	TRBV6-5	TRBJ1-1	CASSFLQGRDMNTEAFF	TGTGCCAGCAGTTTCTTGCAGGGACGAGATATGAACACTGAAGCTTTCTTT
.	many	TRBV20-1	TRBJ2-1	CSARSGNEQFF	TGCAGTGCTAGGTCGGGGAATGAGCAGTTCTTC
TRBD2	.	TRBV18	TRBJ2-7	CASSPGAGGPLEQYF	TGTGCCAGCTCACCGGGAGCGGGAGGGCCGTTAGAGCAGTACTTC
TRBD2	.	TRBV12-5	TRBJ2-1	CASGFELAGNNNEQFF	TGTGCTAGTGGTTTCGAACTAGCGGGAAATAACAATGAGCAGTTCTTC
.	few	TRBV12-3/TRBV12-4	TRBJ1-5	CASSLWGLEPQHF	TGTGCCAGCAGTTTATGGGGCTTAGAGCCCCAGCATTTT
TRBD2	.	TRBV12-3/TRBV12-4	TRBJ2-7	CASSFFGLAEPYEQYF	TGTGCCAGCAGTTTTTTTGGGCTAGCGGAGCCCTACGAGCAGTACTTC
.	many	TRBV15	TRBJ2-7	CATRDGSSYEQYF	TGTGCCACCAGAGACGGAAGCTCCTACGAGCAGTACTTC
.	many	TRBV3-1	TRBJ2-2	CASSQDRVTGELFF	TGTGCCAGCAGCCAAGACAGGGTCACCGGGGAGCTGTTTTTT
TRBD2	many	TRBV5-4	TRBJ2-1	CASSLAAGSAYNEQFF	TGTGCCAGCAGCTTGGCAGCGGGGAGCGCCTACAATGAGCAGTTCTTC
.	many	TRBV7-9	TRBJ1-2	CASSPSPYGYTF	TGTGCCAGCAGTCCAAGCCCCTATGGCTACACCTTC
.	many	TRBV10-2	TRBJ2-2	CASRGLNTGELFF	TGCGCCAGCAGAGGACTGAACACCGGGGAGCTGTTTTTT
TRBD1	few	TRBV29-1	TRBJ1-1	CSGGTGVGTEAFF	TGCAGCGGGGGGACAGGGGTCGGTACTGAAGCTTTCTTT
TRBD1	many	TRBV10-3	TRBJ2-7	CAISDYGTGNEQYF	TGTGCCATCAGTGATTACGGGACAGGGAACGAGCAGTACTTC
.	many	TRBV5-5	TRBJ2-3	CASSAPTSTDTQYF	TGTGCCAGCAGCGCGCCAACTAGCACAGATACGCAGTATTTT